The T cell receptor (beta chain) described here comes from a study of OX40 agonist ivuxolimab in advanced cancers. For the study at large: A diagnosis of hepatocellular carcinoma, melanoma, renal cell or head and neck cancer was present in dose-escalation patients. Overall study results and limits: The antigen specificity of the peripheral T cells (those that were expanded) was not determined.

Produced via immunoSEQ multiplex PCR; TCRdb's table is partial and in-frame only. The table includes some 89,000 clones, 80% to 90% detected once. This clone has only a few counts. Its antigen is not known. CDR3 length equals 15 residues. Per germline, CDR1 SGHAT and CDR2 FQNNGV. Trimming removed 5 bases from V and 4 bases from J, with 17 bases in between. The J gene is TRBJ2-5, the V gene TRBV11-2; the D gene could be TRBD1 or TRBD2 (6 bases each). The sequences come from CD4+ or CD8+ T cells sorted from blood, collected in a trial of the OX40 agonist ivuxolimab. This receptor was taken from an adult with an advanced solid tumor such as melanoma, head and neck, liver or kidney cancer. The CDR3 loop reads CASSTSGRGRETQYF. In DNA, the CDR3 is TGTGCCAGCAGCACAAGTGGCCGGGGGCGAGAGACCCAGTACTTC.